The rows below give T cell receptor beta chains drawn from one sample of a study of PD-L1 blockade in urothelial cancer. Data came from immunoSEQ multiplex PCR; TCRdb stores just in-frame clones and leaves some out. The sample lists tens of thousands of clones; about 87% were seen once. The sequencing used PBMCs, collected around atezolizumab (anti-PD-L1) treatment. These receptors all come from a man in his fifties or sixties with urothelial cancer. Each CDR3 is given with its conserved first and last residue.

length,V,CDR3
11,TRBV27,CASRSLGEQYF
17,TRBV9,CASSVDSSGGIQETQYF
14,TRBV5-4,CASSIREGLAGEYF
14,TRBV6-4,CASRRTGGTDTQYF
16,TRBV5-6,CASSLIFRGTKYEQYF
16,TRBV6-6,CASSPGQGLGTGELFF
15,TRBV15,CATSRYKTGIDGYTF
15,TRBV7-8,CASSLTGGAGNEQFF
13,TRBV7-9,CATDRGSGNTIYF
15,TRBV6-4,CASSAVPGGADTQYF
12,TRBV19,CAAGSGANVLTF
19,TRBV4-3,CASSQDFSGTSGRSDTQYF
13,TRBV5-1,CASSSQGNQPQHF
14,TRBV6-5,CASKVQGALNEQFF
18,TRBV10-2,CASTPGTGAGYSNQPQHF
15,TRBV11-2,CASSVGQTGSYEQYF
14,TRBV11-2,CASSLVGGDYEQYF
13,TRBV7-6,CASGKDLNTEAFF
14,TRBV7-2,CASSLARGSDTQYF
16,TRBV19,CASSIGGTGDRYGYTF
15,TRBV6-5,CASRLAYPSDYEQYF
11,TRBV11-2,CASRRLFEQFF
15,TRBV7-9,CASSLKAGGANVLTF
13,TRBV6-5,CASRSGTGYGYTF
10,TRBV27,CETAQETQYF
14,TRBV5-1,CASKRRDRNEKLFF
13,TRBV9,CASSVAGTYEQYF
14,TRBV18,CASSPREGSHEQYF
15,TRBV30,CAWSRDGGPTDTQYF
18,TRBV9,CASSVGWGLAGVDETQYF
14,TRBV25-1,CASSDSSLGNTIYF
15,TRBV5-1,CASSRSGGAYNEQFF
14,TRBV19,CASSIPNRAETQYF
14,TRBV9,CASSVGGLLDTQYF
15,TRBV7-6,CASSSGLAGVIEQFF
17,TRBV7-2,CASSLVGGLYNTGELFF
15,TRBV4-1,CASSRTAVANYGYTF
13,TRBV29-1,CSVLEGGQETQYF
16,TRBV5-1,CASSLGTSGGAYEQYF
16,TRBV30,CAWNRRGGSGANVLTF